This TCR beta chain was sequenced during a study of cytomegalovirus exposure and HLA in healthy donors. Study-level background: Early on, a data release was issued that held 80 million or so unique TCRs from HLA-typed donors.

The junction had 6 bases not matched to a gene; V was cut back by 11 bases and J by 1 base. The germline gives CDR1 ENHRY, CDR2 SYGVKD. This CDR3 comprises 13 residues. Amplification used 60 Vbeta primers and 13 Jbeta primers. Using immunoSEQ multiplex PCR, the repertoire was profiled, and TCRdb retains in-frame clones only, with some absent. This table has approximately 96,000 clones, less than 85% appearing once. This sequence joins TRBV10-3 and TRBJ2-7; 9 bases match TRBD1. The sequence was collected from a male donor in good health and CMV-seronegative. Sequenced sample: PBMCs. CDR3 protein: CAGGQGLSYEQYF. The CDR3 nucleotides read TGTGCCGGTGGACAGGGGTTATCCTACGAGCAGTACTTC.